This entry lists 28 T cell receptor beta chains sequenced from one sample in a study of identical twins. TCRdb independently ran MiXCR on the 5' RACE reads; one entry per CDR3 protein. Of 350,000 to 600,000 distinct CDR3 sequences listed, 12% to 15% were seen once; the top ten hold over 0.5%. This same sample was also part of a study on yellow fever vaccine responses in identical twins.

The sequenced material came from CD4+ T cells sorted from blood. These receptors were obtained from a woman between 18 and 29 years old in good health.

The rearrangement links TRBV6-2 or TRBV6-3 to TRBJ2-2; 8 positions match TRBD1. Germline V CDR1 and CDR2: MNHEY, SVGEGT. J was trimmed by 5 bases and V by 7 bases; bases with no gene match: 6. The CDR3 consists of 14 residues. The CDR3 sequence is CASTQDRGTGELFF. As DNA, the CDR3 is TGTGCCAGCACCCAAGACAGGGGAACCGGGGAGCTGTTTTTT.

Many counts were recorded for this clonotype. The CDR3 sequence is CASSPRMGNYGYTF. The DNA for the CDR3 is TGTGCCAGCAGTCCGCGGATGGGTAACTATGGCTACACCTTC. The chain uses TRBV2 and TRBJ1-2; no clear D. Germline V gives CDR1 SNHLY, CDR2 FYNNEI. The CDR3 spans 14 residues. The V end was cut by 5 bases, the J end by 1 base, with 11 bases between.

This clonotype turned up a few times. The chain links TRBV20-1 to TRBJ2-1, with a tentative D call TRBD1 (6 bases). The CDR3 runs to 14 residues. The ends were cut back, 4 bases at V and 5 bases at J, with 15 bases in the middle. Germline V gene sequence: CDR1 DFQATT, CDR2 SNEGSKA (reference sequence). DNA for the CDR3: TGCAGTGCTAAAGACAGGCGAGGGAACAATGAGCAGTTCTTC. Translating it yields CSAKDRRGNNEQFF.

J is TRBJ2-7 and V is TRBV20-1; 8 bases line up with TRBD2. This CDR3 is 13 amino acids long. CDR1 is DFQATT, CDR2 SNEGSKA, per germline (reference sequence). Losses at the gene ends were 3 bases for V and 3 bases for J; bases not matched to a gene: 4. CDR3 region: CSARGLVGYEQYF. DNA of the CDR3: TGCAGTGCTAGGGGACTAGTTGGCTACGAGCAGTACTTC.

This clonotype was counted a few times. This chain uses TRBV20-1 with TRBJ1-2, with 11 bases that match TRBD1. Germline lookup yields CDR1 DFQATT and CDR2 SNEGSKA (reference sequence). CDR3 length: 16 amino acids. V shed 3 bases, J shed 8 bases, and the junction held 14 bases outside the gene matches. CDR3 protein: CSASHTGTGGFGGYTF. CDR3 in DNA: TGCAGTGCTAGCCATACCGGGACAGGGGGATTTGGCGGCTACACCTTC.

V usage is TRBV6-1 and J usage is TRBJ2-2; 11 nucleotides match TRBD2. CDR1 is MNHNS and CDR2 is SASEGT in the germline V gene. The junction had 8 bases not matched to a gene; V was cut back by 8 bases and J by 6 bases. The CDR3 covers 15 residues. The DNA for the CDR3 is TGTGCCAGCCGTAGCGGGGGGGCCCTGGCCGGGGAGCTGTTTTTT. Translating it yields CASRSGGALAGELFF.

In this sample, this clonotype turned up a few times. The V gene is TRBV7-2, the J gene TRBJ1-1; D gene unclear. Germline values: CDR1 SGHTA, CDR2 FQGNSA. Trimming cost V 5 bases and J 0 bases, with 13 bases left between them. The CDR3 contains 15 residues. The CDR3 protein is CASSRSLTMNTEAFF. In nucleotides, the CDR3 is TGTGCCAGCAGCCGCTCCTTGACCATGAACACTGAAGCTTTCTTT.

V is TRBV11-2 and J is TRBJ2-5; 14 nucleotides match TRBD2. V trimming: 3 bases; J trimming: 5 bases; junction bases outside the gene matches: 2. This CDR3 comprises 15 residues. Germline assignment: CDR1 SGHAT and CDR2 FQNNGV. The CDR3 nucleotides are TGTGCCAGCAGCTTGACTAGCGGGGGGGCCGAGACCCAGTACTTC. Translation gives CASSLTSGGAETQYF.

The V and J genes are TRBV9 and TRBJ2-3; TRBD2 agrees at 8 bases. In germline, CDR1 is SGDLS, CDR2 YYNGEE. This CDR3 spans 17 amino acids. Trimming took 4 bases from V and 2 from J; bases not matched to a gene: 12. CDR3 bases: TGTGCCAGCAGCCCCCGGGGGACTAGGGGGGTCACAGATACGCAGTATTTT. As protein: CASSPRGTRGVTDTQYF.

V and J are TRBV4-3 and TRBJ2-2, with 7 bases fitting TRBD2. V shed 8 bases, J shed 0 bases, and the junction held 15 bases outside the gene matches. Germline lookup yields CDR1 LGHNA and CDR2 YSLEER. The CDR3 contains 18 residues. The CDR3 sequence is CASAPDHPSGANTGELFF. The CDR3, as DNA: TGCGCCAGCGCGCCCGATCACCCTAGCGGAGCGAACACCGGGGAGCTGTTTTTT.

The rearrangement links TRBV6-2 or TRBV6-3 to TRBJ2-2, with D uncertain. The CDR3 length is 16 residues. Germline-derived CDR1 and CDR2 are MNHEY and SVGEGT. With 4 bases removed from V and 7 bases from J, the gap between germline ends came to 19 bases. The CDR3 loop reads CASSSKTPGRVGELFF. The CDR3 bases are TGTGCCAGCAGTTCCAAGACCCCGGGCCGCGTCGGGGAGCTGTTTTTT.

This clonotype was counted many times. The CDR3: CSASDPPAQYF. The DNA for the CDR3 is TGCAGTGCTAGTGATCCCCCGGCCCAGTACTTC. The chain joins TRBV20-1 to TRBJ2-5, with D unclear. The V gene's germline CDR1 is DFQATT and CDR2 SNEGSKA (reference sequence). The CDR3 is made up of 11 amino acids. The V gene lost 3 bases and the J gene lost 9 bases, with 11 bases spanning the gap.

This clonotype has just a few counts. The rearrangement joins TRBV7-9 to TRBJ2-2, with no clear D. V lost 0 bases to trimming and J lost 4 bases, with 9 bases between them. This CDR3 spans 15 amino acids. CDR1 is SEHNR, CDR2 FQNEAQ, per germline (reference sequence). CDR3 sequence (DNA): TGTGCCAGCAGCTTAGCGCGCGGCAGCACCGGGGAGCTGTTTTTT. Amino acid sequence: CASSLARGSTGELFF.

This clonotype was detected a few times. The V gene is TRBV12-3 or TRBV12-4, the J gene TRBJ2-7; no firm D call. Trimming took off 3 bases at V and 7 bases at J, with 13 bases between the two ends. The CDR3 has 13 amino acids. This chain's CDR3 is CASSFQGNREQYF. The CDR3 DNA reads TGTGCCAGCAGTTTTCAAGGGAATCGGGAGCAGTACTTC.

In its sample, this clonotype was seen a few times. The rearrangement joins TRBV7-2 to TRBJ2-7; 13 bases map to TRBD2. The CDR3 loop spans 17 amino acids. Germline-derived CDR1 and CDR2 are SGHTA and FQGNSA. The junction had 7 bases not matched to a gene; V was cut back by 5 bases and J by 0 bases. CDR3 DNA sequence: TGTGCCAGCAGCCTACGGACTAGCGGGAGTTCCTCCTACGAGCAGTACTTC. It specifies CASSLRTSGSSSYEQYF.

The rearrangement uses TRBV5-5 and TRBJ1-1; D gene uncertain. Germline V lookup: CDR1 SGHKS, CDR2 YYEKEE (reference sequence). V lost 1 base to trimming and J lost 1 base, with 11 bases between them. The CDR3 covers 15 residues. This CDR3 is CASSLYTESNTEAFF. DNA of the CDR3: TGTGCCAGCAGCTTGTATACGGAATCGAACACTGAAGCTTTCTTT.

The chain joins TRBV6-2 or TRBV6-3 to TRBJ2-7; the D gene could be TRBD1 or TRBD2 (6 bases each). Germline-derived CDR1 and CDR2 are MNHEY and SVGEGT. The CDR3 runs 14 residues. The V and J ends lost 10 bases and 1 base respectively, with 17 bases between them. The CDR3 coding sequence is TGTGCCACCACGGGGGCCCCAAATTCCTACGAGCAGTACTTC. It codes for CATTGAPNSYEQYF.

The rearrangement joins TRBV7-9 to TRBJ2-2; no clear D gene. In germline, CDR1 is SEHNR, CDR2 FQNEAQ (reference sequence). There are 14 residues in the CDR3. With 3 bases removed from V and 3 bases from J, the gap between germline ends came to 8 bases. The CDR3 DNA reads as TGTGCCAGCAGCTTTGACGGTTACACCGGGGAGCTGTTTTTT. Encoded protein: CASSFDGYTGELFF.

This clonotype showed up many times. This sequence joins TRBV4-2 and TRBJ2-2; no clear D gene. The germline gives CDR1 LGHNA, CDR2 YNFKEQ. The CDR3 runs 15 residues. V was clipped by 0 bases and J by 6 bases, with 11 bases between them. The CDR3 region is CASSQETSLAGELFF. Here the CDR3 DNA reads TGTGCCAGCAGCCAAGAGACATCTTTAGCCGGGGAGCTGTTTTTT.

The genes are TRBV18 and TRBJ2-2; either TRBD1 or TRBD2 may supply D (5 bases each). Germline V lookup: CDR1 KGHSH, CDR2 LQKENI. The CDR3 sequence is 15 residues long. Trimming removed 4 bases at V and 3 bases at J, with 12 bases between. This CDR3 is CASSQSRGDTGELFF. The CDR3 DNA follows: TGTGCCAGCTCACAGTCGAGAGGGGACACCGGGGAGCTGTTTTTT.

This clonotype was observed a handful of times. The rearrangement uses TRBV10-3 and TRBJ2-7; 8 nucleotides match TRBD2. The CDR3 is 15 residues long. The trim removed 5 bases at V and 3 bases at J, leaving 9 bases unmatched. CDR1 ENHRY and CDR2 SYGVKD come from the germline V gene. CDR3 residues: CAISLKREKHYEQYF. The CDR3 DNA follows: TGTGCCATCAGTTTAAAGCGGGAGAAGCACTACGAGCAGTACTTC.

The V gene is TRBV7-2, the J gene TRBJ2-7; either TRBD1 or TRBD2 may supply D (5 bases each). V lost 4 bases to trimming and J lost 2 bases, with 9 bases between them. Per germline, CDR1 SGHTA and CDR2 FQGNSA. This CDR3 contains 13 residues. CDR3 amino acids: CASSSQGAYEQYF. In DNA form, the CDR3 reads TGTGCCAGCAGCTCGCAGGGAGCCTACGAGCAGTACTTC.

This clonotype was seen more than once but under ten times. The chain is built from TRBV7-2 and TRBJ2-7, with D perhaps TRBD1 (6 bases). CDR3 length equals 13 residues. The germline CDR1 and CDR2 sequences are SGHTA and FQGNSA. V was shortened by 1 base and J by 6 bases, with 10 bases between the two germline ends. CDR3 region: CASSLDPGAEQYF. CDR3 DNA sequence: TGTGCCAGCAGCTTAGATCCAGGGGCCGAGCAGTACTTC.

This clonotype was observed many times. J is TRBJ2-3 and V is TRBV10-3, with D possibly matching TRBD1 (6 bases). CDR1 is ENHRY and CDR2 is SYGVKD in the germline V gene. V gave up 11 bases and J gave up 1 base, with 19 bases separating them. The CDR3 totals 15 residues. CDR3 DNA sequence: TGTGCCTCCTCCGACAGGCGAAGGGGCACAGATACGCAGTATTTT. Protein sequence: CASSDRRRGTDTQYF.

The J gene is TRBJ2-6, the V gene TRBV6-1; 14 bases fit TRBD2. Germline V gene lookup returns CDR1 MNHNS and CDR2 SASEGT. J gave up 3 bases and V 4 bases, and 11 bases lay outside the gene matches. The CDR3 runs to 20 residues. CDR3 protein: CASSVPGLAGVLGGANVLTF. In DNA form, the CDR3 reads TGTGCCAGCAGTGTACCGGGACTAGCGGGAGTACTAGGTGGGGCCAACGTCCTGACTTTC.

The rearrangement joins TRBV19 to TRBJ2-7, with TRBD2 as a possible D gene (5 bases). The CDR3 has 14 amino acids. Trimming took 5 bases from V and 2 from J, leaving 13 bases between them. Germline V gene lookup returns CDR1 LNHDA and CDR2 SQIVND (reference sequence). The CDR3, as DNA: TGTGCCAGTAGTGCCCCGGGAAAAGCCTACGAGCAGTACTTC. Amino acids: CASSAPGKAYEQYF.

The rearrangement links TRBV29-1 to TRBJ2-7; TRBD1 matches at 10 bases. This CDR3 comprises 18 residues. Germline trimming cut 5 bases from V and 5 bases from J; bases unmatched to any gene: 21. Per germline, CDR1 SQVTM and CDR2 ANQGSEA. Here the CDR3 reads CSVSHRDRGIPPLDEQYF. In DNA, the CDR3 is TGCAGCGTTTCTCACCGGGACAGGGGAATTCCTCCCCTAGACGAGCAGTACTTC.

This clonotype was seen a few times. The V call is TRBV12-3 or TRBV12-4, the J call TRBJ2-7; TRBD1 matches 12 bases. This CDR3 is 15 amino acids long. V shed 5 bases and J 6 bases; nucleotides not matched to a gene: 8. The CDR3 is CASSPAGTGGVEQYF. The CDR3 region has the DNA TGTGCCAGCAGTCCAGCCGGGACAGGGGGCGTCGAGCAGTACTTC.